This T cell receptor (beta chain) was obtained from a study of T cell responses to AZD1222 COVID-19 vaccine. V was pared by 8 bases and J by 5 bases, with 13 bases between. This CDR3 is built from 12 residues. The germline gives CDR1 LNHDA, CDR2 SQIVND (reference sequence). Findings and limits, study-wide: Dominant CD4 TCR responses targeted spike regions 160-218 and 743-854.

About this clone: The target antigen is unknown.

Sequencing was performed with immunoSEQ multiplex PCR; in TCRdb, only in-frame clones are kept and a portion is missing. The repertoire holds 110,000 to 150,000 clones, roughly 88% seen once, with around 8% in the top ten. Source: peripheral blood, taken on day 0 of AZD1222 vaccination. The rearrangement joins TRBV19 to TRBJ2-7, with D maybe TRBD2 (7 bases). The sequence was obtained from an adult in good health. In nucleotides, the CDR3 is TGTGCCAGTCGGGGGAGGGGGGACGAGCAGTACTTC. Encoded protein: CASRGRGDEQYF. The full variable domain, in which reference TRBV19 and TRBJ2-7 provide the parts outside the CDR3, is DGGITQSPKYLFRKEGQNVTLSCEQNLNHDAMYWYRQDPGQGLRLIYYSQIVNDFQKGDIAEGYSVSREKKESFPLTVTSAQKNPTAFYLCASRGRGDEQYFGPGTRLTVT.